The 27 T cell receptor beta chains below come from one sample, sequenced in a study of patients and donors after allogeneic stem cell transplantation. TCRdb used MiXCR to reprocess the RT-PCR reads, holding one entry per CDR3 protein. The repertoire consists of some 880,000 distinct CDR3 sequences, with 15% to 20% occurring once and the leading ten covering approximately 5.9%. The sample consisted of blood, either unsorted or a sorted T cell fraction (not recorded which). These receptors came from a human donor who was either an allogeneic HSCT recipient or a stem cell or donor lymphocyte infusion donor (not recorded which). It is not recorded whose cells these are; they may come from a transplant donor.

CDR3 region: CASSLVGRGDSYEQYF. The DNA of the CDR3 is TGTGCCAGCAGCTTGGTAGGGCGGGGGGACTCCTACGAGCAGTACTTC. The chain uses TRBV5-6 and TRBJ2-7; TRBD2 aligns across 8 bases. CDR3 length: 16 amino acids. The germline V gene has CDR1 SGHDT and CDR2 YYEEEE. Trimming removed 0 bases from V and 0 bases from J; junction bases left unmatched: 5.

This clonotype turned up a few times. This chain connects TRBV4-1 to TRBJ1-5, with unresolved D. CDR1 and CDR2 (germline): MGHRA, YSYEKL. Trimming cost V 1 base and J 5 bases, with 12 bases left between them. The CDR3 totals 15 residues. The CDR3 nucleotides are TGCGCCAGCAGCCAAGCGTCAGGCCTTCATCAGCCCCAGCATTTT. The encoded protein is CASSQASGLHQPQHF.

In its sample, this clonotype was seen a few times. V is TRBV24-1 and J is TRBJ2-1, with 9 bases that match TRBD2. With 3 bases clipped from V and 3 bases from J, the junction kept 5 bases outside the gene matches. Germline assignment: CDR1 KGHDR and CDR2 SFDVKD. This CDR3 contains 16 residues. CDR3 bases: TGTGCCACCAGTGATCCGAGTAGCGGGAGCTACAATGAGCAGTTCTTC. Protein sequence: CATSDPSSGSYNEQFF.

This clonotype was recorded a few times. The V call is TRBV29-1, the J call TRBJ2-5; D may be TRBD1 (7 bases). V was pared by 6 bases and J by 5 bases, with 19 bases between. This CDR3 has 14 residues. Germline V CDR1 and CDR2: SQVTM, ANQGSEA. The CDR3: CSVEGAASRETQYF. The CDR3 bases are TGCAGCGTGGAGGGGGCGGCCTCCAGGGAGACCCAGTACTTC. Combining the CDR3 with reference TRBV29-1 and TRBJ2-5 gives the whole variable domain SAVISQKPSRDICQRGTSLTIQCQVDSQVTMMFWYRQQPGQSLTLIATANQGSEATYESGFVIDKFPISRPNLTFSTLTVSNMSPEDSSIYLCSVEGAASRETQYFGPGTRLLVL.

The chain joins TRBV4-2 to TRBJ2-7, with TRBD2 matching 9 bases. The CDR3 consists of 15 residues. Trimming took 4 bases from V and 3 from J; bases not matched to a gene: 7. Germline V gives CDR1 LGHNA, CDR2 YNFKEQ. CDR3 sequence (DNA): TGTGCCAGCAGCCCCGCGGGGGGGCTCCGCTACGAGCAGTACTTC. Translated: CASSPAGGLRYEQYF.

This chain links TRBV15 with TRBJ2-2; D is possibly TRBD2 (6 bases). The CDR3 runs 15 residues. Trimming left V 9 bases short and J 2 bases short, with 16 bases between. Germline CDR1 and CDR2: LNHNV and YYDKDF (reference sequence). The CDR3 spells CATTLGGVNTGELFF. The CDR3 coding sequence is TGTGCCACTACATTAGGAGGGGTCAACACCGGGGAGCTGTTTTTT.

The genes are TRBV20-1 and TRBJ2-1; possibly TRBD2 for D (6 bases). Germline assignment: CDR1 DFQATT and CDR2 SNEGSKA (reference sequence). Trimming shortened V by 5 bases and J by 6 bases, and 20 bases separated the two germline ends. This CDR3 region has 15 residues. CDR3 nucleotides: TGCAGTGCTCAGAACGGGGACGCGGGGTTCAATGAGCAGTTCTTC. It codes for CSAQNGDAGFNEQFF.

The chain links TRBV2 to TRBJ1-1; 8 bases line up with TRBD1. V lost 7 bases, J lost 10 bases, and 11 bases stayed unmatched. The CDR3 length is 13 residues. CDR1 and CDR2 from the germline V gene are SNHLY and FYNNEI. This CDR3 reads CASTGTGGMGAFF. The DNA for the CDR3 is TGTGCCAGCACTGGGACAGGAGGCATGGGAGCTTTCTTT.

The chain recombines TRBV20-1 with TRBJ2-7, with TRBD2 matching over 8 bases. CDR3 length equals 16 residues. Trimming took 0 bases from V and 3 from J; bases not matched to a gene: 10. Germline CDR1 DFQATT, CDR2 SNEGSKA (reference sequence). The CDR3: CSARDTRASGLYEQYF. The DNA of the CDR3 is TGCAGTGCTAGAGATACGAGGGCTAGCGGGCTCTACGAGCAGTACTTC.

This clonotype was counted between two and nine times. The J gene is TRBJ2-7, the V gene TRBV5-1, with D perhaps given as TRBD1 or TRBD2 (5 bases each). The CDR3 is 15 amino acids. Germline V gene data show CDR1 as SGHRS and CDR2 as YFSETQ. V was pared by 1 base and J by 1 base, with 12 bases between. The DNA for the CDR3 is TGCGCCAGCAGCTTGATCTCGGGGCTTTCCTACGAGCAGTACTTC. This sequence encodes CASSLISGLSYEQYF.

This clonotype was picked up a small number of times. V and J are TRBV5-1 and TRBJ2-1, with 9 bases fitting TRBD1. CDR1 and CDR2 (germline): SGHRS, YFSETQ. V lost 3 bases to trimming and J lost 0 bases; unmatched junction nucleotides: 1. The length of the CDR3 is 15 residues. The CDR3, as DNA: TGCGCCAGCAGCTGGACAGGGGACTCCTACAATGAGCAGTTCTTC. This encodes CASSWTGDSYNEQFF.

The gene calls are TRBV12-3 or TRBV12-4 and TRBJ1-4; 7 bases align to TRBD1. This CDR3 has 15 residues. Losses at the gene ends were 5 bases for V and 8 bases for J; bases not matched to a gene: 11. This CDR3 reads CASSQTTGIREKLFF. DNA of the CDR3: TGTGCCAGCAGTCAAACGACAGGGATCCGCGAAAAACTGTTTTTT.

J is TRBJ2-6 and V is TRBV6-2 or TRBV6-3, with D tentatively TRBD2 (6 bases). Trimming took 8 bases from V and 3 from J, leaving 17 bases between them. CDR1 is MNHEY and CDR2 is SVGEGT in the germline V gene. This CDR3 is 16 amino acids long. The DNA of the CDR3 is TGTGCCAGCTTTGGAGGAGGGAACGGTGGGGCCAACGTCCTGACTTTC. This translates into CASFGGGNGGANVLTF.

There are a few counts of this clonotype. The V and J genes are TRBV7-9 and TRBJ2-2, with D possibly being TRBD1 (5 bases). In germline, CDR1 is SEHNR, CDR2 FQNEAQ (reference sequence). V shed 5 bases and J shed 5 bases, with 15 bases lying between them. CDR3 length: 15 residues. The CDR3 region is CASSVTGTLTGELFF. CDR3 nucleotides: TGTGCCAGCAGCGTCACAGGAACCCTTACCGGGGAGCTGTTTTTT.

V is TRBV2 and J is TRBJ2-7; 8 bases are a match to TRBD1. The CDR3 has 15 amino acids. The germline CDR1 and CDR2 sequences are SNHLY and FYNNEI. Trimming at V came to 6 bases and at J to 4 bases, leaving 11 bases not matched to a gene. As DNA, the CDR3 is TGTGCCAGCAGGCCAGGACAGGGAATATCATACGAGCAGTACTTC. Translated: CASRPGQGISYEQYF.

The genes are TRBV12-3 or TRBV12-4 and TRBJ2-1; TRBD2 aligns across 11 bases. The CDR3 runs 15 residues. J was trimmed by 6 bases and V by 6 bases; bases with no gene match: 7. CDR3 residues: CASSQTSGTSNEQFF. In DNA form, the CDR3 reads TGTGCCAGCAGCCAGACTAGCGGGACCTCCAATGAGCAGTTCTTC.

CDR3: CASGLQAGLRGEQYF. The CDR3 bases are TGTGCTAGTGGCCTCCAAGCGGGACTGCGAGGCGAGCAGTACTTC. This chain links TRBV12-5 with TRBJ2-7; 7 bases match TRBD2. From germline, CDR1 is LGHNT and CDR2 FRNRAP. CDR3 length: 15 amino acids. V shed 6 bases, J shed 6 bases, and the junction held 14 bases outside the gene matches.

This clonotype was picked up a small number of times. V is TRBV4-1 and J is TRBJ1-5; 8 bases fit TRBD1. The germline V gene has CDR1 MGHRA and CDR2 YSYEKL. The CDR3 sequence is 15 residues long. Trimming removed 3 bases from V and 0 bases from J; junction bases left unmatched: 1. The CDR3 DNA sequence: TGCGCCAGCAGCCAGGGACAGGTTAGCAATCAGCCCCAGCATTTT. Translating it yields CASSQGQVSNQPQHF.

This clonotype was seen a few times. The chain couples TRBV12-3 or TRBV12-4 to TRBJ2-5; 14 bases map to TRBD2. The V gene end was trimmed by 6 bases and the J gene end by 6 bases; junction bases not matched to a gene: 9. There are 16 residues in the CDR3. CDR3 residues: CASSRPGLAGEKTQYF. CDR3 DNA: TGTGCCAGCAGCCGTCCGGGACTAGCGGGAGAAAAGACCCAGTACTTC.

The chain has TRBV6-1 and TRBJ1-5, with TRBD1 identical over 7 bases. CDR3 length: 16 amino acids. In germline, CDR1 is MNHNS, CDR2 SASEGT. Losses at the gene ends were 7 bases for V and 6 bases for J; bases not matched to a gene: 15. In nucleotides, the CDR3 is TGTGCCAGCACCAAGGGGCAGCCCAGGGGGTTTCAGCCCCAGCATTTT. The encoded protein is CASTKGQPRGFQPQHF.

This clonotype was seen a few times. This chain joins TRBV10-3 and TRBJ2-2; no firm D call. CDR1 is ENHRY and CDR2 is SYGVKD in the germline V gene. The CDR3 loop spans 12 amino acids. V dropped 10 bases and J dropped 5 bases, with 11 bases sitting between them. CDR3 DNA sequence: TGTGCCACCGGGTGGGGAACCGGGGAGCTGTTTTTT. This translates into CATGWGTGELFF.

The chain is built from TRBV9 and TRBJ2-1; a possible D gene is TRBD1 (6 bases). This CDR3 has 16 amino acids. V lost 1 base, J lost 3 bases, and 14 bases lay in between. The germline CDR1 and CDR2 sequences are SGDLS and YYNGEE. As DNA, the CDR3 is TGTGCCAGCAGCGTAAGGGCAGGGGTATTCTACAATGAGCAGTTCTTC. It specifies CASSVRAGVFYNEQFF. The whole variable domain, remainder taken from reference TRBV9 and TRBJ2-1, is DSGVTQTPKHLITATGQRVTLRCSPRSGDLSVYWYQQSLDQGLQFLIQYYNGEERAKGNILERFSAQQFPDLHSELNLSSLELGDSALYFCASSVRAGVFYNEQFFGPGTRLTVL.

This clonotype was detected a few times. The gene calls are TRBV5-1 and TRBJ1-1; 9 nucleotides match TRBD1. CDR1 SGHRS and CDR2 YFSETQ come from the germline V gene. Germline trimming cut 3 bases from V and 3 bases from J; bases unmatched to any gene: 9. This CDR3 region has 16 residues. The CDR3 protein is CASSWGDRAVDTEAFF. The CDR3 DNA is TGCGCCAGCAGCTGGGGGGACAGGGCGGTAGACACTGAAGCTTTCTTT.

This clonotype was observed a few times. The chain links TRBV29-1 to TRBJ1-2; 9 bases line up with TRBD1. The CDR3 spans 13 residues. The V gene end was trimmed by 7 bases and the J gene end by 6 bases; junction bases not matched to a gene: 9. Germline lookup yields CDR1 SQVTM and CDR2 ANQGSEA. The CDR3 sequence is CSASIGQGHGYTF. In DNA form, the CDR3 reads TGCAGCGCGTCAATCGGACAGGGGCATGGCTACACCTTC.

The CDR3 loop reads CASSFGQQRTEAFF. DNA for the CDR3: TGCGCCAGCAGCTTCGGGCAGCAGAGGACTGAAGCTTTCTTT. The rearrangement uses TRBV5-1 and TRBJ1-1, with no clear D. Trimming removed 2 bases from V and 5 bases from J, with 13 bases in between. The germline V gene encodes CDR1 SGHRS and CDR2 YFSETQ. This CDR3 comprises 14 residues.

V usage is TRBV24-1 and J usage is TRBJ2-3, with D uncertain. With 10 bases removed from V and 0 bases from J, the gap between germline ends came to 7 bases. The germline V gene has CDR1 KGHDR and CDR2 SFDVKD. This CDR3 spans 12 amino acids. CDR3 bases: TGTGCCACGGCAGAAAGCACAGATACGCAGTATTTT. Translation gives CATAESTDTQYF.

The V call is TRBV4-3, the J call TRBJ2-1; 7 bases map to TRBD2. Germline CDR1 LGHNA, CDR2 YSLEER. V was clipped by 1 base and J by 3 bases; unmatched bases: 6. CDR3 size: 16 residues. DNA for the CDR3: TGCGCCAGCAGCCAAGCGGGCCAGCGGGGCTACAATGAGCAGTTCTTC. Translating gives CASSQAGQRGYNEQFF.